These T cell receptor beta chains were read from a single sample in a study of glioma-infiltrating T cells. TCRdb independently ran MiXCR on the multiplex PCR reads; one entry per CDR3 protein. The data hold approximately 120,000 distinct CDR3 sequences, with roughly 24% observed a single time. Sample: glioma tissue, nonneoplastic brain tissue, or PBMCs (not recorded which). The receptors come from a human donor with low-grade glioma or glioblastoma, undergoing nonglioma brain surgery, or in good health (not recorded which). CDR3s include the opening cysteine and the closing phenylalanine or tryptophan. A D gene is named only where the DNA matches it firmly. Clone sizes are given selectively: once, few, many, or a class where the clone is expanded.

D gene: -; clone size: many; V gene: TRBV20-1; J gene: TRBJ2-3; CDR3 protein: CSAPSNSADTQYF; CDR3 DNA: TGCAGTGCTCCCTCGAATAGCGCAGATACGCAGTATTTT
D gene: -; clone size: many; V gene: TRBV6-1; J gene: TRBJ2-2; CDR3 protein: CASKPLGNTGELFF; CDR3 DNA: TGTGCCAGCAAACCCCTAGGGAACACCGGGGAGCTGTTTTTT
D gene: -; clone size: many; V gene: TRBV7-9; J gene: TRBJ1-1; CDR3 protein: CASSLQGTGTHGGEAFF; CDR3 DNA: TGTGCCAGCAGCTTACAGGGCACGGGGACACATGGAGGTGAAGCTTTCTTT
D gene: -; clone size: -; V gene: TRBV20-1; J gene: TRBJ1-5; CDR3 protein: CSAKWYSNQPRHF; CDR3 DNA: TGCAGTGCTAAGTGGTACAGCAATCAGCCAAGGCATTTT
D gene: TRBD1; clone size: many; V gene: TRBV6-6; J gene: TRBJ1-1; CDR3 protein: CASSYSRGHTEAFF; CDR3 DNA: TGTGCCAGCAGTTACTCGAGGGGGCACACTGAAGCTTTCTTT
D gene: -; clone size: many; V gene: TRBV7-6; J gene: TRBJ2-1; CDR3 protein: CASSQLSRVTGSNEQFF; CDR3 DNA: TGTGCCAGCAGTCAACTTTCACGGGTTACGGGTAGCAATGAGCAGTTCTTC
D gene: -; clone size: many; V gene: TRBV7-9; J gene: TRBJ2-7; CDR3 protein: CASSVTSSYEQYF; CDR3 DNA: TGTGCCAGCAGCGTAACCAGCTCCTACGAGCAGTACTTC
D gene: TRBD2; clone size: many; V gene: TRBV5-4; J gene: TRBJ2-5; CDR3 protein: CASSFGTTSQETQYF; CDR3 DNA: TGTGCCAGCAGCTTTGGGACTACCTCCCAAGAGACCCAGTACTTC
D gene: -; clone size: -; V gene: TRBV2; J gene: TRBJ2-3; CDR3 protein: CASSDLGGYSTDTQYF; CDR3 DNA: TGTGCCAGCAGTGATCTAGGGGGATATAGCACAGATACGCAGTATTTT
D gene: -; clone size: many; V gene: TRBV2; J gene: TRBJ2-1; CDR3 protein: CASTVTSINEQFF; CDR3 DNA: TGTGCCAGCACCGTGACTAGTATAAATGAGCAGTTCTTC
D gene: -; clone size: many; V gene: TRBV28; J gene: TRBJ2-1; CDR3 protein: CASAGVYNEQFF; CDR3 DNA: TGTGCCAGCGCAGGGGTTTACAATGAGCAGTTCTTC
D gene: TRBD1; clone size: -; V gene: TRBV7-2; J gene: TRBJ2-7; CDR3 protein: CASSQGQAPYEQYF; CDR3 DNA: TGTGCCAGCAGCCAGGGACAGGCCCCCTACGAGCAGTACTTC
D gene: TRBD1; clone size: many; V gene: TRBV27; J gene: TRBJ1-2; CDR3 protein: CASSPTLGARGHGYTF; CDR3 DNA: TGTGCCAGCAGTCCAACTCTGGGGGCCAGGGGGCATGGCTACACCTTC
D gene: -; clone size: many; V gene: TRBV20-1; J gene: TRBJ1-5; CDR3 protein: CSARVVDMQHF; CDR3 DNA: TGCAGTGCTAGAGTAGTGGACATGCAGCATTTT
D gene: -; clone size: many; V gene: TRBV5-6; J gene: TRBJ2-3; CDR3 protein: CASSFGSGADTQYF; CDR3 DNA: TGTGCCAGCAGCTTCGGGAGCGGCGCAGATACGCAGTATTTT
D gene: -; clone size: many; V gene: TRBV27; J gene: TRBJ1-6; CDR3 protein: CASSFGTGDNSPLHF; CDR3 DNA: TGTGCCAGCAGTTTCGGGACGGGCGATAATTCACCCCTCCACTTT
D gene: -; clone size: many; V gene: TRBV7-2; J gene: TRBJ1-5; CDR3 protein: CASSLVSGSNQPQHF; CDR3 DNA: TGTGCCAGCAGCTTAGTCTCCGGGAGCAATCAGCCCCAGCATTTT
D gene: TRBD2; clone size: -; V gene: TRBV11-3; J gene: TRBJ2-1; CDR3 protein: CASSLGRIGTSGSSYNEQFF; CDR3 DNA: TGTGCCAGCAGCTTAGGTCGGATAGGGACTAGCGGGAGCTCCTACAATGAGCAGTTCTTC
D gene: TRBD2; clone size: -; V gene: TRBV29-1; J gene: TRBJ2-7; CDR3 protein: CSVRTSGMAGEQYF; CDR3 DNA: TGCAGCGTTCGGACTAGCGGGATGGCCGGCGAGCAGTACTTC
D gene: -; clone size: many; V gene: TRBV28; J gene: TRBJ2-7; CDR3 protein: CASSFGGARHEQYF; CDR3 DNA: TGTGCCAGCAGTTTTGGGGGGGCGAGGCACGAGCAGTACTTC
D gene: TRBD1; clone size: -; V gene: TRBV18; J gene: TRBJ1-2; CDR3 protein: CASSPRRGLSYGYTF; CDR3 DNA: TGTGCCAGCTCACCAAGAAGGGGGCTCAGCTATGGCTACACCTTC
D gene: -; clone size: few; V gene: TRBV4-3; J gene: TRBJ2-1; CDR3 protein: CASSQEPSYNEQFF; CDR3 DNA: TGCGCCAGCAGCCAAGAACCCTCGTACAATGAGCAGTTCTTC